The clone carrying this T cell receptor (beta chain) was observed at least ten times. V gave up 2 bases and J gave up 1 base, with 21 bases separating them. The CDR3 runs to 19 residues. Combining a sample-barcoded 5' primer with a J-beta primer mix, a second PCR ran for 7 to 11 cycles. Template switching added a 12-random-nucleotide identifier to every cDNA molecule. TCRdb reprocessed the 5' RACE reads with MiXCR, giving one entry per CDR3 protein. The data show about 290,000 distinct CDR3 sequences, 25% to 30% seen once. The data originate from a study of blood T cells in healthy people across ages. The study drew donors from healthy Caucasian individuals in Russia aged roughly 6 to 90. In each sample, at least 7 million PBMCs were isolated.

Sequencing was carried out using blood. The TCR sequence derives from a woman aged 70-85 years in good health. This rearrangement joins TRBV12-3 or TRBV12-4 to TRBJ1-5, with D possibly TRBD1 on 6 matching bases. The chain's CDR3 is CASSLKTGGAFRSNQPQHF. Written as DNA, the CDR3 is TGTGCCAGCAGTTTAAAAACGGGGGGCGCTTTTCGAAGCAATCAGCCCCAGCATTTT.